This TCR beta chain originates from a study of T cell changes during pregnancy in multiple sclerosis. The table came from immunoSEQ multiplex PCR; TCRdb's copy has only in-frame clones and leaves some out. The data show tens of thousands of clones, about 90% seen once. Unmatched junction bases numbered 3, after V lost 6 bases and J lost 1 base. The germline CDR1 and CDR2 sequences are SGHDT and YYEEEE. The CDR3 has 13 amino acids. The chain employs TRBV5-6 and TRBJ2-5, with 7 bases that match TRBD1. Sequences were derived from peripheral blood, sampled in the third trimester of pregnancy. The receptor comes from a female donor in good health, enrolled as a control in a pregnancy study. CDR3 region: CASTGQIQETQYF. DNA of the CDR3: TGTGCCAGCACGGGACAGATCCAAGAGACCCAGTACTTC.